This is a list of T cell receptor beta chains from one sample in a study of blood T cell repertoires in COVID-19. The protocol was immunoSEQ multiplex PCR, while the TCRdb copy is restricted to in-frame clones and leaves out a portion. The table has 45,000 to 55,000 clones, over 65% seen once. The material sequenced was peripheral blood. The receptors originated from a woman in her 70s with acute or convalescent COVID-19. Each CDR3 is given with its conserved first and last residue. A D gene is named only where the DNA matches it firmly. Expanded clones get a size class; other rows say once, few or many, or leave the size out.

d_gene	j_gene	v_gene	abundance	CDR3nt	CDR3aa
TRBD1	TRBJ1-5	TRBV6-1	medium-sized	TGTGCCAGCAGTGATGGGACAGGGGCTCAGCCCCAGCATTTT	CASSDGTGAQPQHF
TRBD1	TRBJ1-4	TRBV10-1	-	TGCGCCAGCAGTGGACGTAGAGGGACAGGGGGCAGGAAAGAAAAACTGTTTTTT	CASSGRRGTGGRKEKLFF
-	TRBJ1-1	TRBV10-2	once	TGCGCCAGCAGTGAGTACAGGTCTAACACTGAAGCTTTCTTT	CASSEYRSNTEAFF
-	TRBJ1-6	TRBV2	-	TGTGCCAGCAGTTCCGGGGGCTATAATTCACCCCTCCACTTT	CASSSGGYNSPLHF
TRBD2	TRBJ2-5	TRBV5-4	once	TGTGCCAGCAGCTCTAGCGGGGGGCAAGAGACCCAGTACTTC	CASSSSGGQETQYF
-	TRBJ1-2	TRBV14	-	TGTGCCAGCAGCCAGAACCTAGCTAACTATGGCTACACCTTC	CASSQNLANYGYTF
-	TRBJ1-1	TRBV5-1	-	TGCGCCAGCAGCCCCCTTGGGAGCGGAGACACTGAAGCTTTCTTT	CASSPLGSGDTEAFF
-	TRBJ1-6	TRBV5-1	-	TGCGCCAGCAGCTTGGATGGACTCTCCTATAATTCACCCCTCCACTTT	CASSLDGLSYNSPLHF
-	TRBJ1-5	TRBV19	-	TGTGCCAGTAGTATGATAGGGGCCGGCAATCAGCCCCAGCATTTT	CASSMIGAGNQPQHF
-	TRBJ2-1	TRBV6-1	-	TGTGCCAGCAGTAAAGAGGTCAGGGGCGACATCTCCTACAATGAGCAGTTCTTC	CASSKEVRGDISYNEQFF
-	TRBJ2-7	TRBV6-1	-	TGTGCCAGCAGTGAGACAGCCGGTTCTGTAATTGAGCAGTACTTC	CASSETAGSVIEQYF
-	TRBJ2-2	TRBV5-1	-	TGCGCCAGCAGCACTACGAACACCGGGGAGCTGTTTTTT	CASSTTNTGELFF
-	TRBJ1-1	TRBV11-2	-	TGTGCCAGCAGCCTCAGCAGGGCGAACACTGAAGCTTTCTTT	CASSLSRANTEAFF
-	TRBJ2-4	TRBV5-4	few	TGTGCCAGCAGCTTGGAACCCGGGTTAGCCAAAAACATTCAGTACTTC	CASSLEPGLAKNIQYF
-	TRBJ1-3	TRBV7-9	-	TGTGCCAGCAGCTCGGGGTCTGGAAACACCATATATTTT	CASSSGSGNTIYF
TRBD2	TRBJ2-1	TRBV12-5	-	TGTGCTAGTGGTTTCGGGACGGGGGGCTACAATGAGCAGTTCTTC	CASGFGTGGYNEQFF
-	TRBJ2-7	TRBV19	few	TGTGCCAGCTCCCCAATGCTATCGTACGAGCAGTACTTC	CASSPMLSYEQYF
-	TRBJ1-2	TRBV30	-	TGTGCCTGTCAGGGCTCGGAGTTCGGCTACACCTTC	CACQGSEFGYTF
TRBD1	TRBJ2-7	TRBV11-3	few	TGTGCCACCGAGGTGACAGGGGTGTACTTC	CATEVTGVYF
TRBD2	TRBJ2-1	TRBV10-3	-	TGTGCCATCAGTGAAAAGGGGGGACTAGCGGGAAGGGGTGAGCAGTTCTTC	CAISEKGGLAGRGEQFF
-	TRBJ1-6	TRBV9	-	TGTGCCAGCAGCGCCCGACAGTCCGGCCATTCACCCCTCCACTTT	CASSARQSGHSPLHF
TRBD1	TRBJ1-1	TRBV7-9	once	TGTGCCAGCAGCTTAGCGAGACAGGGGGCGCGTTTCGTTCCTGAAGCTTTCTTT	CASSLARQGARFVPEAFF
-	TRBJ2-7	TRBV20-1	-	TGCAGTGCTGGTAGATCCGAGCAGTACTTC	CSAGRSEQYF
-	TRBJ1-4	TRBV14	-	TGTGCCAGCAGCCCGTTAGGGGGGGTTGAAAAACTGTTTTTT	CASSPLGGVEKLFF